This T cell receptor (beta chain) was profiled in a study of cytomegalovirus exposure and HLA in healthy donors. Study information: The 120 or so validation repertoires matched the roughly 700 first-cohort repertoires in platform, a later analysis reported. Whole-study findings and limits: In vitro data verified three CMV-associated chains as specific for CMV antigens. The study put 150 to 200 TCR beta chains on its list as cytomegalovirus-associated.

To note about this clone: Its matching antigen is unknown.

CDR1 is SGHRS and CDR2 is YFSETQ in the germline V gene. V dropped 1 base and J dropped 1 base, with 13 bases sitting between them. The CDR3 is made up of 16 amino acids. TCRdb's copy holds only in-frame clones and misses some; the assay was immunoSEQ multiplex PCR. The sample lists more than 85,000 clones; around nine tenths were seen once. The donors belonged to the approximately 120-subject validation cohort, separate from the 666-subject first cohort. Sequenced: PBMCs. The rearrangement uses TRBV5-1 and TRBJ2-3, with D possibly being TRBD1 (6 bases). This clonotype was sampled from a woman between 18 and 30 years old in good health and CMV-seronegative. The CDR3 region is CASSLSGGVRTDTQYF. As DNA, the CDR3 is TGCGCCAGCAGCTTGTCTGGGGGCGTTCGCACAGATACGCAGTATTTT.